The T cell receptor beta chain under discussion was sequenced for a study of cytomegalovirus exposure and HLA in healthy donors. Study-level results: Over 150 TCR beta chains were listed as cytomegalovirus-associated. TCR beta sequences reportedly predicted most subjects' HLA-A and HLA-B alleles accurately.

This clone was observed a handful of times. Its cognate antigen is unknown. Germline CDR1 and CDR2: SGHRS and YFSETQ. V lost 0 bases, J lost 4 bases, and 4 bases stayed unmatched. This CDR3 comprises 15 residues. With 60 Vbeta and 13 Jbeta primers, the PCR was carried out. Profiled with immunoSEQ multiplex PCR; TCRdb holds only in-frame clones, not every one. The sample lists some 88,000 clones; roughly 63% were seen once. The sequenced sample was PBMCs. The receptor comes from a woman aged 25 to 39 in good health and CMV-seronegative. V is TRBV5-1 and J is TRBJ1-3, with 7 positions matching TRBD1. The CDR3 is CASSLETGRGNTIYF. The CDR3 DNA reads as TGCGCCAGCAGCTTGGAGACAGGGAGAGGAAACACCATATATTTT.